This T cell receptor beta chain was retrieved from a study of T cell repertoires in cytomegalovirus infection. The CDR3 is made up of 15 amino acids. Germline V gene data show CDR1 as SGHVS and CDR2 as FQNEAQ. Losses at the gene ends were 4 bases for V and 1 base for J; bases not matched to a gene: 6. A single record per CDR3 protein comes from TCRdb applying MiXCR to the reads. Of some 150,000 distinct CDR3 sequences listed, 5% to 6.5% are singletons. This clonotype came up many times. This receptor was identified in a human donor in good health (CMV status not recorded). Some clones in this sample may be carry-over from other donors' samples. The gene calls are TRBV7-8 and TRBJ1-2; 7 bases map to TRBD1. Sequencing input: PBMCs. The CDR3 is CASSSRTGRNYGYTF. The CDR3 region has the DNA TGTGCCAGCAGCTCCAGGACAGGCCGTAACTATGGCTACACCTTC. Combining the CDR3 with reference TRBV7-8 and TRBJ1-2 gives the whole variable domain GAGVSQSPRYKVAKRGQDVALRCDPISGHVSLFWYQQALGQGPEFLTYFQNEAQLDKSGLPSDRFFAERPEGSVSTLKIQRTQQEDSAVYLCASSSRTGRNYGYTFGSGTRLTVV.